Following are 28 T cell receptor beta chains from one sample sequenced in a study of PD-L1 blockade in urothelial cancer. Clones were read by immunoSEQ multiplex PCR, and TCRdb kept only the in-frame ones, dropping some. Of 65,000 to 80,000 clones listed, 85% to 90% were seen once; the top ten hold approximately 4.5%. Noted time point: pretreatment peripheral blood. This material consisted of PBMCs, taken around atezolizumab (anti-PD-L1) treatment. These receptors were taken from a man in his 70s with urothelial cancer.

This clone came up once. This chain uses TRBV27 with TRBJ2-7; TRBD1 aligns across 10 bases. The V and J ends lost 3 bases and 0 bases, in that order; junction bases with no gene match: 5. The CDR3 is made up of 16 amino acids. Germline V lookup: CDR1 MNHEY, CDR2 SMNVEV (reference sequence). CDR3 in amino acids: CASSLARQGASYEQYF. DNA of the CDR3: TGTGCCAGCAGTTTGGCTAGACAGGGGGCCTCCTACGAGCAGTACTTC.

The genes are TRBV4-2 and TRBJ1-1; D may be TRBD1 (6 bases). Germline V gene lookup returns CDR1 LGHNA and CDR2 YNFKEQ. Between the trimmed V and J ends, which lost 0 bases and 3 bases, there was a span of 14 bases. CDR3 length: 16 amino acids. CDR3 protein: CASSQEDVTGYTEAFF. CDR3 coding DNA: TGTGCCAGCAGCCAAGAGGACGTTACAGGGTACACTGAAGCTTTCTTT.

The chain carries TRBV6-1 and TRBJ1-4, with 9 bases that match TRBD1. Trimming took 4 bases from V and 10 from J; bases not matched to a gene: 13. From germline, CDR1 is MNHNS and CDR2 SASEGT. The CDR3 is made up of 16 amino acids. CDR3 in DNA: TGTGCCAGCAGTGGAAAGCCTACAGGGGGCACAGGAAAACTGTTTTTT. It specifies CASSGKPTGGTGKLFF.

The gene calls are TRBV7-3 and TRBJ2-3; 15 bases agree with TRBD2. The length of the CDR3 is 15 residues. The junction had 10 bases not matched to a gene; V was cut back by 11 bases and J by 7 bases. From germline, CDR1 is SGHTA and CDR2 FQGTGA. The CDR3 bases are TGTGCCGCCCCCAGGACTAGCGGGAGGGCCCATACGCAGTATTTT. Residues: CAAPRTSGRAHTQYF.

CDR3 sequence reads: CASSEVRLSSYEQYF. The DNA of the CDR3 is TGTGCCAGCAGTGAGGTCAGACTTAGCTCCTACGAGCAGTACTTC. This chain joins TRBV6-1 and TRBJ2-7; D not certain. Germline CDR1 reads MNHNS; CDR2 reads SASEGT. V was trimmed by 3 bases and J by 0 bases, leaving 12 bases between them. CDR3 size: 15 residues.

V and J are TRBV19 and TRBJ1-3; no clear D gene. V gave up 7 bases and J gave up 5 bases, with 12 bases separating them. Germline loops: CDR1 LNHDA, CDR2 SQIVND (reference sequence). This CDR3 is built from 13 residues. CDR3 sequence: CASTTLGRNTIYF. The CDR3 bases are TGTGCCAGTACCACCCTGGGCAGAAACACCATATATTTT.

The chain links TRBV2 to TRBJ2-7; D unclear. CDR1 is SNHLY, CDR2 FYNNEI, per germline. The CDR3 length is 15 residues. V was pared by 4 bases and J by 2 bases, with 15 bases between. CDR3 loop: CASSVLVSIAYEQYF. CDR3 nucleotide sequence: TGTGCCAGCAGTGTATTAGTTTCCATCGCCTACGAGCAGTACTTC.

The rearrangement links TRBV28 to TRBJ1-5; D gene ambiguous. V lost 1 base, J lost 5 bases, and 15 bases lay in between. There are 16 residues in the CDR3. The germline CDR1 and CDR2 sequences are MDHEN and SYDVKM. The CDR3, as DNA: TGTGCCAGCAGTTTATCGATAGGGAGGAGGGATCAGCCCCAGCATTTT. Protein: CASSLSIGRRDQPQHF. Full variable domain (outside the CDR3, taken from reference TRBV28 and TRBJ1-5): DVKVTQSSRYLVKRTGEKVFLECVQDMDHENMFWYRQDPGLGLRLIYFSYDVKMKEKGDIPEGYSVSREKKERFSLILESASTNQTSMYLCASSLSIGRRDQPQHFGDGTRLSIL.

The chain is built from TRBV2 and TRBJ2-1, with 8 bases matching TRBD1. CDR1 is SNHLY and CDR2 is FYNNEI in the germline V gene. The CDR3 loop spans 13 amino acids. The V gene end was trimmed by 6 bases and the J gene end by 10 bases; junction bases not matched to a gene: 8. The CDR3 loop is CASSFDRGLEQFF. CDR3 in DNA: TGTGCCAGCAGCTTTGACAGGGGACTCGAGCAGTTCTTC.

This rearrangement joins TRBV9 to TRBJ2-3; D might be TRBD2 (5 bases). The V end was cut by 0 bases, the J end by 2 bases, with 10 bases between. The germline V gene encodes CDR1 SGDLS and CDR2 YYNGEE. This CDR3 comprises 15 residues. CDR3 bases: TGTGCCAGCAGCGTAGCTAGCAGACTCACAGATACGCAGTATTTT. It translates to CASSVASRLTDTQYF.

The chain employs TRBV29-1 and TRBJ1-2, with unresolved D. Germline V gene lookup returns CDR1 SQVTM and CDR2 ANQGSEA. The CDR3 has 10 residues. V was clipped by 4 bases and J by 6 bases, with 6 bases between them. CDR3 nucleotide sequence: TGCAGCGTTGGAAGCGATGGCTACACCTTC. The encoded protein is CSVGSDGYTF.

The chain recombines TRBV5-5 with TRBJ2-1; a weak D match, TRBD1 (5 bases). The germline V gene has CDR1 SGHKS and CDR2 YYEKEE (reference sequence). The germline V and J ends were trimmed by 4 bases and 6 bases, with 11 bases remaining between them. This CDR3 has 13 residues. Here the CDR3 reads CASSQAGINEQFF. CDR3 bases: TGTGCCAGCAGCCAGGCAGGGATCAATGAGCAGTTCTTC.

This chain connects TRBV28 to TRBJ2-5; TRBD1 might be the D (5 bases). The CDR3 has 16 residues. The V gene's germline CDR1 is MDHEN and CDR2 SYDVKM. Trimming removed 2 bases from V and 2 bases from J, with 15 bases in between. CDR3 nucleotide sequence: TGTGCCAGCAGTTTAATGGGGCGGAGAGGACAAGAGACCCAGTACTTC. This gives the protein CASSLMGRRGQETQYF.

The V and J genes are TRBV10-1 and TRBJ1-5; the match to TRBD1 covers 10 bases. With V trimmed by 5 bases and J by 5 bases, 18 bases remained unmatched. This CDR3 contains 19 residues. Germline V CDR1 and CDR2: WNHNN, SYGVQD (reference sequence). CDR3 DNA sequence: TGCGCCAGCAGTCTAGAAGCTCCTGACTCCGGGACAGGGGATCAGCCCCAGCATTTT. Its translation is CASSLEAPDSGTGDQPQHF.

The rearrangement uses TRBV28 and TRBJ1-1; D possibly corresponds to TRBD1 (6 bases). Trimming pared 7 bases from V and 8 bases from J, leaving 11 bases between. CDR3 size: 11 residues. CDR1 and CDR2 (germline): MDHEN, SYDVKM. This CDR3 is CASTEDREAFF. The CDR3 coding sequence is TGTGCCAGCACCGAAGACAGGGAAGCTTTCTTT.

The CDR3 is CASSQGSGGVPYEQYF. Written as DNA, the CDR3 is TGTGCCAGCAGCCAGGGATCAGGGGGCGTCCCCTACGAGCAGTACTTC. The rearrangement uses TRBV7-6 and TRBJ2-7, with TRBD1 matching 8 bases. Germline CDR1 SGHVS, CDR2 FNYEAQ. The CDR3 totals 16 residues. V was clipped by 5 bases and J by 2 bases; unmatched bases: 11.

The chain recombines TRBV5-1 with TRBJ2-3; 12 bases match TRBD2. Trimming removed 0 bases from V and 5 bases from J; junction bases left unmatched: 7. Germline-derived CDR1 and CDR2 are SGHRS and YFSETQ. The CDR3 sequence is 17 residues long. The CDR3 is CASSLGLAGAKVDTQYF. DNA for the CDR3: TGCGCCAGCAGCTTGGGACTAGCGGGAGCAAAGGTAGATACGCAGTATTTT.

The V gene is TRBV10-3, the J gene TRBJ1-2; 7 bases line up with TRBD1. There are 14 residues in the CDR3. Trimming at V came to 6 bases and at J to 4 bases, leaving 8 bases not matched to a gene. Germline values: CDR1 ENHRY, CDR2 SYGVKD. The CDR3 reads CAISPGTALYGYTF. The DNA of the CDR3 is TGTGCCATCAGCCCCGGGACAGCCCTCTATGGCTACACCTTC.

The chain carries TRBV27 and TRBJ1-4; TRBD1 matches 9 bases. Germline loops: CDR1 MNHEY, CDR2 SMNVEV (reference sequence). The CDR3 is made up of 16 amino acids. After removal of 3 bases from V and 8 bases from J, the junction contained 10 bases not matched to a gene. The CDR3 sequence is CASSFRGTGPGEKLFF. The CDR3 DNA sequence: TGTGCCAGCAGTTTCAGAGGGACAGGGCCGGGCGAAAAACTGTTTTTT.

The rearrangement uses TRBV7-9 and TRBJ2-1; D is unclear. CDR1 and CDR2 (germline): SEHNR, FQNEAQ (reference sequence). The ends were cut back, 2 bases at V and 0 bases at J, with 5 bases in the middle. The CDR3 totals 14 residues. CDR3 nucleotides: TGTGCCAGCAGCTTACCTCCCTCCTACAATGAGCAGTTCTTC. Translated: CASSLPPSYNEQFF.

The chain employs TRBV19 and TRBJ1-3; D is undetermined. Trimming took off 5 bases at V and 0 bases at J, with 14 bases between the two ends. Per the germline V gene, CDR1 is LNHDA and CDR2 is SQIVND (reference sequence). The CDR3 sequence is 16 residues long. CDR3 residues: CASSGGKGLSGNTIYF. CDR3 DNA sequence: TGTGCCAGTAGTGGAGGGAAAGGTCTCTCTGGAAACACCATATATTTT.

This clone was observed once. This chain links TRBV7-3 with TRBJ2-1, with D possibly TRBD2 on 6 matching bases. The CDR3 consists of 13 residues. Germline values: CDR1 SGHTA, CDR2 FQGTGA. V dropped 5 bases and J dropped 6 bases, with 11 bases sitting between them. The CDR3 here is CASSLLGGNEQFF. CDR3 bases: TGTGCCAGCAGCCTGCTCGGGGGCAATGAGCAGTTCTTC.

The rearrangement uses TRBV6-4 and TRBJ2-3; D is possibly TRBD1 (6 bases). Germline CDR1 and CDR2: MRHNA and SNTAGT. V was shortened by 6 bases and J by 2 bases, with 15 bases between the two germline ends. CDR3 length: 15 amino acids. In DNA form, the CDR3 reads TGTGCCAGCAGCAGGACAGTTGGGGACACAGATACGCAGTATTTT. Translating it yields CASSRTVGDTDTQYF.

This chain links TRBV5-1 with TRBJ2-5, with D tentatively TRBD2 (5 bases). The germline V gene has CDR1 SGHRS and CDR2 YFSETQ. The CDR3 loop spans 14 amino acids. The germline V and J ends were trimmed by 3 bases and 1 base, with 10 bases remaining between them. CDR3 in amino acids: CASSSERIQETQYF. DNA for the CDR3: TGCGCCAGCAGCTCGGAGCGGATCCAAGAGACCCAGTACTTC.

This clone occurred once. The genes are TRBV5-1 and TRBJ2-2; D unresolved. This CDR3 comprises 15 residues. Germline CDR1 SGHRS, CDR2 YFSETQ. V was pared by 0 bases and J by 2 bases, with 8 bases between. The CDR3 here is CASSLALANTGELFF. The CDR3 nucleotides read TGCGCCAGCAGCTTGGCCTTAGCCAACACCGGGGAGCTGTTTTTT.

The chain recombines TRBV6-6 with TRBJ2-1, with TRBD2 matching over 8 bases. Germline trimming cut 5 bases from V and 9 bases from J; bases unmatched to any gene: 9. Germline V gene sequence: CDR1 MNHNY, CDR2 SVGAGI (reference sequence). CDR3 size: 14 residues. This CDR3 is CASSLTGGNFEQFF. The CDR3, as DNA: TGTGCCAGCAGTCTGACGGGGGGGAATTTTGAGCAGTTCTTC.

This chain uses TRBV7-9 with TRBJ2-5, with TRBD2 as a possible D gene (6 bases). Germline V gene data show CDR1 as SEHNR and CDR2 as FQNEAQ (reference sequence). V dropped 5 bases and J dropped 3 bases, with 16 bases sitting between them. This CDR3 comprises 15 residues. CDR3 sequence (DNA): TGTGCCAGCAGCCAAACTCAGGGCGGGAAAGAGACCCAGTACTTC. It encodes CASSQTQGGKETQYF.

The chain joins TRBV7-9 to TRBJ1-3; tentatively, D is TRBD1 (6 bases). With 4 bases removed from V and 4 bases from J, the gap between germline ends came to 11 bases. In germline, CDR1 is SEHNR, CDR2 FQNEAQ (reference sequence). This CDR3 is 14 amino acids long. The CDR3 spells CASSYTGIGNTIYF. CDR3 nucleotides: TGTGCCAGCAGCTATACAGGGATAGGAAACACCATATATTTT.